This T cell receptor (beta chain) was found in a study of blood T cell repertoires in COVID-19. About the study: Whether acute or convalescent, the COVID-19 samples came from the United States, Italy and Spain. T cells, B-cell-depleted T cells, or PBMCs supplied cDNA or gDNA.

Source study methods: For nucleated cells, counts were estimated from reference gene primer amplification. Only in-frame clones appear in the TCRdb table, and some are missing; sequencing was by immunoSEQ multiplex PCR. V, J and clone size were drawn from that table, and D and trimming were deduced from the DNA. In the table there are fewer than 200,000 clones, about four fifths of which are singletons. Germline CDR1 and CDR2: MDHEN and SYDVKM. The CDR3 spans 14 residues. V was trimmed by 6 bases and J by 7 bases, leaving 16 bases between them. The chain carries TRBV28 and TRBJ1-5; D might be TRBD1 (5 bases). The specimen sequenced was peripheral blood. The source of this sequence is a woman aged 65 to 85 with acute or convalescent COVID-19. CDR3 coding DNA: TGTGCCAGCAGCACTACAGGTGCGGGGCAGCCCCAGCATTTT. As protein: CASSTTGAGQPQHF.